These 9 T cell receptor beta chains came from one sample sequenced in a study of beta chain features in type 1 diabetes. Overall study findings and caveats: Shorter TCRB CDR3s, moderately but significantly so, were found in Type 1 diabetes patients in all four CD4+ subsets.

Of the isolated RNA, all was reverse transcribed, and so the sequenced material was expressed TCRB transcripts. Libraries were prepared by immunoSEQ multiplex PCR; TCRdb keeps only in-frame clonotypes and omits some of them. Here the sample spans 640,000 or so clones, roughly 13% being singletons. These receptors lack a known antigen. Sequenced input: naive CD4+ T cells from blood. These receptors all come from a man between 18 and 35 years old with type 1 diabetes.

This clone was picked up a small number of times. V is TRBV4-1 and J is TRBJ2-3; TRBD2 matches at 14 bases. The CDR3 is 16 residues long. CDR1 MGHRA and CDR2 YSYEKL come from the germline V gene. The V segment lost 0 bases and the J segment 8 bases; nucleotides outside the gene matches: 4. The CDR3 sequence: CASSQEGLAGAPTQYF. In DNA, the CDR3 is TGCGCCAGCAGCCAAGAGGGACTAGCGGGGGCCCCTACGCAGTATTTT.

The chain combines TRBV2 with TRBJ2-5; 9 bases are shared with TRBD1. V lost 3 bases to trimming and J lost 2 bases; unmatched junction nucleotides: 13. The length of the CDR3 is 18 residues. CDR1 is SNHLY, CDR2 FYNNEI, per germline. The CDR3 DNA is TGTGCCAGCAGTGAGTCCCCGGGACAGGGAATGAATCAAGAGACCCAGTACTTC. Translated, it gives CASSESPGQGMNQETQYF.

This clone appeared a few times. DNA of the CDR3: TGTGCCAGCAGCGCGGTTCCTGCAGTTAACTATGGCTACACCTTC. As protein: CASSAVPAVNYGYTF. This chain connects TRBV5-6 to TRBJ1-2; D ambiguous. V was trimmed by 4 bases and J by 1 base, leaving 14 bases between them. The CDR3 loop spans 15 amino acids. Germline V CDR1 and CDR2: SGHDT, YYEEEE.

This chain's CDR3 is CSAWTNTEAFF. CDR3 sequence (DNA): TGCAGTGCTTGGACAAACACTGAAGCTTTCTTT. The chain carries TRBV20-1 and TRBJ1-1; D is perhaps TRBD1 (5 bases). The germline V and J ends were trimmed by 5 bases and 2 bases, with 6 bases remaining between them. The CDR3 has 11 amino acids. Germline loops: CDR1 DFQATT, CDR2 SNEGSKA (reference sequence).

This clone has just a few counts. The chain links TRBV4-1 to TRBJ1-4; perhaps TRBD1 as D (6 bases). From germline, CDR1 is MGHRA and CDR2 YSYEKL. V lost 4 bases, J lost 4 bases, and 13 bases lay in between. This CDR3 has 15 amino acids. The DNA for the CDR3 is TGCGCCAGCAGCCCTTTCGGGGGCGATAATGAAAAACTGTTTTTT. Translating it yields CASSPFGGDNEKLFF.

This clone was detected only a few times. The V and J genes are TRBV29-1 and TRBJ1-2; D gene uncertain. Germline V gene data show CDR1 as SQVTM and CDR2 as ANQGSEA. The CDR3 length is 13 residues. V dropped 4 bases and J dropped 0 bases, with 9 bases sitting between them. Here the CDR3 DNA reads TGCAGCGTTGTCGGGGATACTAACTATGGCTACACCTTC. Translated, it gives CSVVGDTNYGYTF.

This clone was counted a few times. The rearrangement links TRBV11-2 to TRBJ2-7; D tentatively fits TRBD1 or TRBD2 (5 bases each). CDR3 length equals 13 residues. Looked up from germline, CDR1 is SGHAT and CDR2 is FQNNGV. Trimming removed 5 bases at V and 6 bases at J, with 14 bases between. For the CDR3, the DNA is TGTGCCAGCAGCCCATCGGGACCGGGCGAGCAGTACTTC. Encoded protein: CASSPSGPGEQYF.

The chain has TRBV30 and TRBJ1-4; 8 positions match TRBD1. The junction had 6 bases not matched to a gene; V was cut back by 1 base and J by 8 bases. This CDR3 is built from 14 residues. Germline assignment: CDR1 GTSNPN and CDR2 SVGIG (reference sequence). DNA of the CDR3: TGTGCCTGGAGTGCGGACAGGGATTACGAAAAACTGTTTTTT. It encodes CAWSADRDYEKLFF.

In this sample, this clone turned up a few times. The V call is TRBV7-9, the J call TRBJ2-1; 8 nucleotides match TRBD1. This CDR3 comprises 15 residues. Germline V lookup: CDR1 SEHNR, CDR2 FQNEAQ (reference sequence). V shed 2 bases and J 9 bases; nucleotides not matched to a gene: 9. The CDR3 DNA reads as TGTGCCAGCAGCTTAATCGCAGGGGGCATGGGTGAGCAGTTCTTC. It is translated as CASSLIAGGMGEQFF.